A single sample is the source of the 28 T cell receptor beta chains below, sequenced in a study of T cell responses to AZD1222 COVID-19 vaccine. Clones were sequenced by immunoSEQ multiplex PCR, and TCRdb holds only the in-frame ones, with some missing. The data hold 100,000 to 150,000 clones, with 80% to 90% observed a single time. This specimen consisted of peripheral blood, obtained on day 0 of AZD1222 vaccination. These TCRs come from an adult in good health.

V and J are TRBV5-1 and TRBJ1-5; D call uncertain. CDR3 size: 14 residues. V was clipped by 4 bases and J by 2 bases, with 10 bases between them. The germline V gene has CDR1 SGHRS and CDR2 YFSETQ. The chain's CDR3 is CASSADGGNQPQHF. The CDR3 region has the DNA TGCGCCAGCAGCGCGGACGGAGGCAATCAGCCCCAGCATTTT.

The J gene is TRBJ2-3, the V gene TRBV27, with TRBD2 identical over 9 bases. The V segment lost 5 bases and the J segment 3 bases; nucleotides outside the gene matches: 3. The CDR3 has 14 amino acids. CDR1 and CDR2 from the germline V gene are MNHEY and SMNVEV (reference sequence). CDR3 residues: CASSISGRTDTQYF. The CDR3 coding sequence is TGTGCCAGCAGTATTAGCGGGAGAACAGATACGCAGTATTTT.

The chain joins TRBV19 to TRBJ1-5, with 7 bases fitting TRBD1. V lost 6 bases, J lost 0 bases, and 5 bases stayed unmatched. The CDR3 runs 15 residues. Germline CDR1 reads LNHDA; CDR2 reads SQIVND (reference sequence). CDR3 sequence (DNA): TGTGCCAGTAGGACGACAGGGATTAGCAATCAGCCCCAGCATTTT. As protein: CASRTTGISNQPQHF.

This clone was recorded once. V is TRBV6-1 and J is TRBJ2-2, with D unresolved. This CDR3 region has 15 residues. Trimming took off 9 bases at V and 3 bases at J, with 17 bases between the two ends. Germline lookup yields CDR1 MNHNS and CDR2 SASEGT. The CDR3 coding sequence is TGTGCCAGTTCGAGCAGATCGAGGCACACCGGGGAGCTGTTTTTT. It translates to CASSSRSRHTGELFF.

The sample holds one count of this clone. The rearrangement links TRBV24-1 to TRBJ2-1, with TRBD2 matching over 7 bases. Trimming removed 7 bases from V and 5 bases from J; junction bases left unmatched: 7. In germline, CDR1 is KGHDR, CDR2 SFDVKD. CDR3 length: 14 residues. The CDR3 DNA reads as TGTGCCACCAGATCTAGCGGAGCCGACAATGAGCAGTTCTTC. Protein product: CATRSSGADNEQFF.

This sequence joins TRBV21-1 and TRBJ1-2; TRBD1 is taken as the D call from the table, unchecked against the DNA. TRBV21-1 is termed a pseudogene. The length of the CDR3 is 16 residues. The CDR3 nucleotides are TGTGCCAGCAGCATTTTACAGGGGGCAAGTGGATTCGGCTACACCTTC. Amino acid sequence: CASSILQGASGFGYTF.

The chain recombines TRBV6-5 with TRBJ1-6; D is unclear. Trimming took off 6 bases at V and 9 bases at J, with 18 bases between the two ends. CDR3 length equals 15 residues. Germline CDR1 reads MNHEY; CDR2 reads SVGAGI. CDR3 in amino acids: CASSPVQLSGSPLHF. CDR3 coding DNA: TGTGCCAGCAGCCCAGTTCAGTTATCTGGTTCACCCCTCCACTTT.

The chain has TRBV5-1 and TRBJ2-7; 7 bases map to TRBD2. Per germline, CDR1 SGHRS and CDR2 YFSETQ. The V segment lost 4 bases and the J segment 2 bases; nucleotides outside the gene matches: 12. The CDR3 sequence is 16 residues long. The CDR3 is CASSPPSGTITYEQYF. CDR3 bases: TGCGCCAGCAGCCCTCCCAGCGGGACTATTACCTACGAGCAGTACTTC.

This chain connects TRBV19 to TRBJ2-3; TRBD2 aligns across 10 bases. This CDR3 contains 15 residues. After removal of 6 bases from V and 6 bases from J, the junction contained 9 bases not matched to a gene. Germline assignment: CDR1 LNHDA and CDR2 SQIVND (reference sequence). DNA of the CDR3: TGTGCCAGTAGATCCAGCGGGAGGGCGGCTGATACGCAGTATTTT. It translates to CASRSSGRAADTQYF.

The table lists this clone with a count of one. J is TRBJ1-1 and V is TRBV28; D remains ambiguous. CDR1 and CDR2 from the germline V gene are MDHEN and SYDVKM. V dropped 3 bases and J dropped 4 bases, with 18 bases sitting between them. This CDR3 is built from 16 residues. CDR3: CASSLMRTARGTEAFF. Here the CDR3 DNA reads TGTGCCAGCAGTTTGATGAGGACTGCTCGGGGCACTGAAGCTTTCTTT.

The chain combines TRBV5-1 with TRBJ2-7; D gene ambiguous. CDR1 and CDR2 from the germline V gene are SGHRS and YFSETQ. The V gene lost 0 bases and the J gene lost 0 bases, with 10 bases spanning the gap. CDR3 size: 15 residues. CDR3 nucleotides: TGCGCCAGCAGCTTGGTGGCGAGCAGCTCCTACGAGCAGTACTTC. Translated, it gives CASSLVASSSYEQYF.

The chain has TRBV5-1 and TRBJ2-3, with TRBD2 matching over 9 bases. The CDR3 runs to 15 residues. The trim removed 3 bases at V and 2 bases at J, leaving 4 bases unmatched. From germline, CDR1 is SGHRS and CDR2 YFSETQ. CDR3 protein: CASSSGLANTDTQYF. For the CDR3, the DNA is TGCGCCAGCAGCTCTGGACTAGCGAACACAGATACGCAGTATTTT.

The chain carries TRBV5-1 and TRBJ1-1, with unresolved D. Per germline, CDR1 SGHRS and CDR2 YFSETQ. This CDR3 spans 16 amino acids. The V end lost 4 bases, the J end lost 9 bases, and 25 bases lay between the germline ends. The CDR3 region has the DNA TGCGCCAGCAGCCGCATTGGGGATGCGGAGAGAGGCCAAGCTTTCTTT. Its translation: CASSRIGDAERGQAFF.

The rearrangement uses TRBV7-3 and TRBJ2-1; 9 nucleotides match TRBD2. The germline CDR1 and CDR2 sequences are SGHTA and FQGTGA. Losses at the gene ends were 3 bases for V and 5 bases for J; bases not matched to a gene: 5. The CDR3 runs 15 residues. The CDR3 DNA reads TGTGCCAGCAGCTTTCTTCCTAGCGGGAACAATGAGCAGTTCTTC. This codes for CASSFLPSGNNEQFF.

This rearrangement joins TRBV11-2 to TRBJ2-7; no definite D call. The CDR3 covers 12 residues. V was clipped by 5 bases and J by 6 bases, with 11 bases between them. Germline-derived CDR1 and CDR2 are SGHAT and FQNNGV. The CDR3 sequence: CASSLGPGEQYF. The CDR3 DNA reads as TGTGCCAGCAGCCTCGGTCCGGGCGAGCAGTACTTC. Looking up the rest from reference TRBV11-2 and TRBJ2-7 gives the full variable domain: EAGVAQSPRYKIIEKRQSVAFWCNPISGHATLYWYQQILGQGPKLLIQFQNNGVVDDSQLPKDRFSAERLKGVDSTLKIQPAKLEDSAVYLCASSLGPGEQYFGPGTRLTVT.

Written as DNA, the CDR3 is TGTGCCAGCAGTTTATCGGGGCCCCAAGAAGCTTTCTTT. This gives the protein CASSLSGPQEAFF. This chain links TRBV27 with TRBJ1-1; D might be TRBD1 (5 bases). The CDR3 spans 13 residues. Trimming removed 0 bases at V and 8 bases at J, with 10 bases between. Germline CDR1 MNHEY, CDR2 SMNVEV (reference sequence).

There are a few counts of this clone. The CDR3 reads CASSIRTSGMVEQYF. As DNA, the CDR3 is TGTGCCAGCAGCATTCGGACTAGCGGGATGGTCGAGCAGTACTTC. The chain uses TRBV7-2 and TRBJ2-7; 12 bases map to TRBD2. The CDR3 contains 15 residues. Germline V gives CDR1 SGHTA, CDR2 FQGNSA. Trimming took 5 bases from V and 6 from J; bases not matched to a gene: 8.

The chain recombines TRBV5-1 with TRBJ2-5; weak D call: TRBD2 (5 bases). The CDR3 totals 16 residues. V was cut by 0 bases and J by 5 bases, with 17 bases left in between. Germline-derived CDR1 and CDR2 are SGHRS and YFSETQ. CDR3 sequence (DNA): TGCGCCAGCAGCTTGGAACTCGGGGTGGGATCGGAGACCCAGTACTTC. Translating it yields CASSLELGVGSETQYF.

In its sample, this clone was seen once. The chain combines TRBV4-1 with TRBJ1-1; TRBD1 is a possible D gene (5 bases). The CDR3 length is 15 residues. Germline V CDR1 and CDR2: MGHRA, YSYEKL. V lost 0 bases and J lost 6, with 14 bases in between. The CDR3 bases are TGCGCCAGCAGCCAAGATGGACACTCCAAGGCTGAAGCTTTCTTT. Translation gives CASSQDGHSKAEAFF.

The chain recombines TRBV29-1 with TRBJ1-2; D unclear. CDR3 size: 12 residues. Germline V gives CDR1 SQVTM, CDR2 ANQGSEA. V dropped 6 bases and J dropped 4 bases, with 12 bases sitting between them. This CDR3 reads CSVRSALYGYTF. In nucleotides, the CDR3 is TGCAGCGTCAGGAGCGCTCTCTATGGCTACACCTTC. The full variable domain, completed using reference TRBV29-1 and TRBJ1-2, is SAVISQKPSRDICQRGTSLTIQCQVDSQVTMMFWYRQQPGQSLTLIATANQGSEATYESGFVIDKFPISRPNLTFSTLTVSNMSPEDSSIYLCSVRSALYGYTFGSGTRLTVV.

With respect to this clone: Mismatch with germline at one junction end may stem from a read error. The gene calls are TRBV15 and TRBJ2-7; D may be TRBD1 (6 bases). In germline, CDR1 is LNHNV, CDR2 YYDKDF (reference sequence). The CDR3 sequence is 15 residues long. Here the CDR3 reads CATSREDVGAYEQYF. Written as DNA, the CDR3 is TGTGCCACCAGCAGAGAGGATGTGGGGGCCTACGAGCAGTACTTT. Looking up the rest from reference TRBV15 and TRBJ2-7 gives the full variable domain: DAMVIQNPRYQVTQFGKPVTLSCSQTLNHNVMYWYQQKSSQAPKLLFHYYDKDFNNEADTPDNFQSRRPNTSFCFLDIRSPGLGDTAMYLCATSREDVGAYEQYFGPGTRLTVT.

The chain uses TRBV5-1 and TRBJ2-5; 7 bases map to TRBD2. Germline V gene sequence: CDR1 SGHRS, CDR2 YFSETQ. This CDR3 spans 16 amino acids. Trimming cost V 0 bases and J 4 bases; bases outside gene matches: 9. CDR3 nucleotide sequence: TGCGCCAGCAGCTTGGACCCCGCGGGGGTGGGAGAGACCCAGTACTTC. Translation gives CASSLDPAGVGETQYF.

This clone was detected a few times. The chain joins TRBV27 to TRBJ2-1, with D possibly TRBD1 on 6 matching bases. The CDR3 is 12 amino acids. Trimming took 6 bases from V and 9 from J, leaving 12 bases between them. CDR1 and CDR2 (germline): MNHEY, SMNVEV (reference sequence). Written as DNA, the CDR3 is TGTGCCAGCAGGCACCAGGGGCTTGAGCAGTTCTTC. As protein: CASRHQGLEQFF.

This clone was found once. The chain links TRBV5-1 to TRBJ1-6; perhaps TRBD1 as D (6 bases). In germline, CDR1 is SGHRS, CDR2 YFSETQ. The CDR3 runs to 16 residues. V was cut by 0 bases and J by 5 bases, with 12 bases left in between. The DNA for the CDR3 is TGCGCCAGCAGCTTGGCGGACAGCCTCGATAATTCACCCCTCCACTTT. Encoded protein: CASSLADSLDNSPLHF.

CDR3 sequence reads: CASSLVGTGAETQYF. The CDR3 DNA follows: TGCGCCAGCAGCTTGGTGGGGACAGGCGCGGAGACCCAGTACTTC. This chain uses TRBV5-1 with TRBJ2-5; TRBD1 matches 8 bases. Germline V gives CDR1 SGHRS, CDR2 YFSETQ. With V trimmed by 0 bases and J by 5 bases, 6 bases remained unmatched. The CDR3 runs to 15 residues.

This clone was recorded only once. The chain recombines TRBV30 with TRBJ2-2, with D possibly TRBD1 on 6 matching bases. This CDR3 contains 15 residues. The germline CDR1 and CDR2 sequences are GTSNPN and SVGIG (reference sequence). V was clipped by 0 bases and J by 3 bases, with 11 bases between them. The CDR3 DNA reads TGTGCCTGGAGTGTCCGACAGGCATACACCGGGGAGCTGTTTTTT. Its protein is CAWSVRQAYTGELFF.

V gene TRBV19 combines with J gene TRBJ2-7, with 9 bases matching TRBD2. V trimming: 6 bases; J trimming: 6 bases; junction bases outside the gene matches: 9. The CDR3 consists of 14 residues. CDR1 and CDR2 (germline): LNHDA, SQIVND (reference sequence). The DNA for the CDR3 is TGTGCCAGTAGAGTCTCCCTAGCGGGACCCGAGCAGTACTTC. Translated: CASRVSLAGPEQYF.

The chain uses TRBV18 and TRBJ2-5, with D maybe TRBD2 (5 bases). Looked up from germline, CDR1 is KGHSH and CDR2 is LQKENI. The CDR3 runs 13 residues. V gave up 5 bases and J gave up 2 bases, with 9 bases separating them. The CDR3 bases are TGTGCCAGCTCAATCGGGAATCAAGAGACCCAGTACTTC. Its protein product is CASSIGNQETQYF.